This T cell receptor beta chain was sequenced in a study of Graves' ophthalmopathy and Graves' hyperthyroidism. RNA transcripts provided the template for amplifying TCR beta CDR3 regions. Second-round multiplex PCR came after first-round RT-PCR with HTBI primers. From the multiplex PCR reads, TCRdb called clonotypes with MiXCR, one entry per CDR3 protein. The sample lists 500,000 to 700,000 distinct CDR3 sequences; 20% to 25% were seen once. Germline V gives CDR1 LGHNT, CDR2 FRNRAP. The CDR3 is 13 amino acids. Between the trimmed V and J ends, which lost 1 base and 0 bases, there was a span of 3 bases.

The chain carries TRBV12-5 and TRBJ1-1; D remains unclear. The sample was peripheral blood. The source is a young woman with stable Graves' hyperthyroidism. Some clones in this sample may be carry-over from other donors' samples. DNA for the CDR3: TGTGCTAGTGGTTTGGAGATGAACACTGAAGCTTTCTTT. This codes for CASGLEMNTEAFF.